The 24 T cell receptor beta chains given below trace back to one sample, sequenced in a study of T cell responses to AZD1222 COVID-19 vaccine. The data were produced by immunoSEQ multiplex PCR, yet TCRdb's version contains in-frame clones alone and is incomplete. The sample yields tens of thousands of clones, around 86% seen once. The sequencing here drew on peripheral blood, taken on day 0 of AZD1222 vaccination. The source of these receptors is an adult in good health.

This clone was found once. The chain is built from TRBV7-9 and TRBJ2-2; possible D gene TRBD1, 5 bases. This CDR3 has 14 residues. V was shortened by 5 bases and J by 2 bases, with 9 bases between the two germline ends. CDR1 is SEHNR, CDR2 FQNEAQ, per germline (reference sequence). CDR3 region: CASSPRVNTGELFF. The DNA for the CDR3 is TGTGCCAGCAGCCCCAGGGTAAACACCGGGGAGCTGTTTTTT.

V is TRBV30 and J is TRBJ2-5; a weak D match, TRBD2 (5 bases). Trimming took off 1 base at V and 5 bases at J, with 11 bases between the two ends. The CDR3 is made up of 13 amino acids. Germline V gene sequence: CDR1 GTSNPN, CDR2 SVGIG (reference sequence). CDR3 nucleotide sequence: TGTGCCTGGAGTGGTTCGTGGAGGGAGACCCAGTACTTC. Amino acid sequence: CAWSGSWRETQYF.

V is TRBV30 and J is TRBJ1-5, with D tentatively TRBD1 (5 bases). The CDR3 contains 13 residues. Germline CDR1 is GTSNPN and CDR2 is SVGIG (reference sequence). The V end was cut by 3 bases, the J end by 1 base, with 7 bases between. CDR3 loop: CAWSGGSNQPQHF. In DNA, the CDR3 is TGTGCCTGGAGCGGGGGGAGCAATCAGCCCCAGCATTTT.

The CDR3 coding sequence is TGTGCCAGCAGCCACAGGGGAGGCACTGAAGCTTTCTTT. Protein product: CASSHRGGTEAFF. V and J are TRBV3-1 (or the pseudogene TRBV3-2) and TRBJ1-1, with a possible D match to TRBD1 (6 bases). The CDR3 sequence is 13 residues long. Deletions cut 3 bases from V and 4 bases from J, with 9 bases between. Germline V gene sequence: CDR1 LGHDT, CDR2 YNNKEL (reference sequence).

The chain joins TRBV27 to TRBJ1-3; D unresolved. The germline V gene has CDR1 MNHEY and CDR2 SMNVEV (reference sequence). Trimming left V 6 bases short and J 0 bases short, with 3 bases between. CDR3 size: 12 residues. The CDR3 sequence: CASRSSGNTIYF. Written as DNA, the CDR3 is TGTGCCAGCAGAAGCTCTGGAAACACCATATATTTT.

CDR3 DNA: TGTGCCAGCAGCCACCGGGGGGGCTCCCAGCATTTT. As protein: CASSHRGGSQHF. The chain is built from TRBV3-1 (or the pseudogene TRBV3-2) and TRBJ1-5; possible D gene TRBD1, 6 bases. The CDR3 totals 12 residues. Trimming left V 3 bases short and J 11 bases short, with 11 bases between. Per germline, CDR1 LGHDT and CDR2 YNNKEL (reference sequence).

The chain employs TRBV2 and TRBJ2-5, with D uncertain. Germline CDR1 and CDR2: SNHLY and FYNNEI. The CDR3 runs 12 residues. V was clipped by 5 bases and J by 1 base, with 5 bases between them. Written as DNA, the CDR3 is TGTGCCAGCAGTATTGTCCAAGAGACCCAGTACTTC. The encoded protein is CASSIVQETQYF. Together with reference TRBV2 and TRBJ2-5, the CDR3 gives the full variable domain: EPEVTQTPSHQVTQMGQEVILRCVPISNHLYFYWYRQILGQKVEFLVSFYNNEISEKSEIFDDQFSVERPDGSNFTLKIRSTKLEDSAMYFCASSIVQETQYFGPGTRLLVL.

The CDR3 DNA reads as TGTGCCAGCAGCTTACGCCCCACCGTCTGGGGCTACACCTTC. The encoded protein is CASSLRPTVWGYTF. V gene TRBV5-8 combines with J gene TRBJ1-2; D is unresolved. The CDR3 length is 14 residues. V was cut by 2 bases and J by 8 bases, with 16 bases left in between. Germline assignment: CDR1 SGHTS and CDR2 YDEGEE.

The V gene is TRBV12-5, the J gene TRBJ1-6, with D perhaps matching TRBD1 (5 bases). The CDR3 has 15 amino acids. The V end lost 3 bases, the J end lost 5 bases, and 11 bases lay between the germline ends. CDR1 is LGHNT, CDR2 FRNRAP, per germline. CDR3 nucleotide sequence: TGTGCTAGTGGTTTAACCCAGGGTAATAATTCACCCCTCCACTTT. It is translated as CASGLTQGNNSPLHF.

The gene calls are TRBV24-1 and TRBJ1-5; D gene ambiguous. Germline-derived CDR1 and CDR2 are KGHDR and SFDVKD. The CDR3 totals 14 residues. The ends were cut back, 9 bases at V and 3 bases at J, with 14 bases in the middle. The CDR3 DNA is TGTGCCACCCCTTCCGCGTACTACAATCAGCCCCAGCATTTT. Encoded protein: CATPSAYYNQPQHF.

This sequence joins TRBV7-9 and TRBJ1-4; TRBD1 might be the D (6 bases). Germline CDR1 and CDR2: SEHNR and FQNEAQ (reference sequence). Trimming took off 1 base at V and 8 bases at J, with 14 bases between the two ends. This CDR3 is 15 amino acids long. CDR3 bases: TGTGCCAGCAGCTTAGGGGGGCAGGGTCGAGAAAAACTGTTTTTT. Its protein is CASSLGGQGREKLFF.

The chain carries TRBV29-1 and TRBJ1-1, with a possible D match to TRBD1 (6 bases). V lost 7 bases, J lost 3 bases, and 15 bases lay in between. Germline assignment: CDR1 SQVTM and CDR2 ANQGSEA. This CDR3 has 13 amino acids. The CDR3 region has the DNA TGCAGCGCCCAAGAGGGGGGGCACACTGAAGCTTTCTTT. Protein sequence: CSAQEGGHTEAFF.

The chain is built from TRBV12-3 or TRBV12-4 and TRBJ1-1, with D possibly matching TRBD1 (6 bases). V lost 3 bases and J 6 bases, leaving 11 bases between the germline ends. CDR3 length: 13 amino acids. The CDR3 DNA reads TGTGCCAGCAGTTTGCGGCAGGGGTCTGAAGCTTTCTTT. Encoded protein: CASSLRQGSEAFF.

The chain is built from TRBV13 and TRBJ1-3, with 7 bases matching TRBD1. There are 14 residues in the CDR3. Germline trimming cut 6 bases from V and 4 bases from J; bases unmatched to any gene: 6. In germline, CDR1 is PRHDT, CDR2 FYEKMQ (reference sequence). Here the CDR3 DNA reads TGTGCCAGCAGGAGTACAGGGGCCGGAAACACCATATATTTT. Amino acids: CASRSTGAGNTIYF. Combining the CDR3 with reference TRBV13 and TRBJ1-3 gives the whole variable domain AAGVIQSPRHLIKEKRETATLKCYPIPRHDTVYWYQQGPGQDPQFLISFYEKMQSDKGSIPDRFSAQQFSDYHSELNMSSLELGDSALYFCASRSTGAGNTIYFGEGSWLTVV.

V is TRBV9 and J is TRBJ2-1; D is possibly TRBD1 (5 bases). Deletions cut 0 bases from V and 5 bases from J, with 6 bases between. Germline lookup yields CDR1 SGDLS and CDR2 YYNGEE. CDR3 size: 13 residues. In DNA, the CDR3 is TGTGCCAGCAGCGTAGCAGGGAACAATGAGCAGTTCTTC. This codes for CASSVAGNNEQFF.

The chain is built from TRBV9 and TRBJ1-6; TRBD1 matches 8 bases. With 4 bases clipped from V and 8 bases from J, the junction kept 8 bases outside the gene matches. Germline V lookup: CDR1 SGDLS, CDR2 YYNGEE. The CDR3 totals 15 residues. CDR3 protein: CASSPSGTGDSPLHF. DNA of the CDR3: TGTGCCAGCAGCCCCTCCGGGACAGGAGATTCACCCCTCCACTTT.

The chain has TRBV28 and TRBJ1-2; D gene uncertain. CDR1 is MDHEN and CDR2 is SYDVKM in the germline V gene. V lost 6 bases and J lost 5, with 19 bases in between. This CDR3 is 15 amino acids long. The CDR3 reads CASRITTRRSYGYTF. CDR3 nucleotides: TGTGCCAGCAGGATTACGACACGGAGGTCGTATGGCTACACCTTC.

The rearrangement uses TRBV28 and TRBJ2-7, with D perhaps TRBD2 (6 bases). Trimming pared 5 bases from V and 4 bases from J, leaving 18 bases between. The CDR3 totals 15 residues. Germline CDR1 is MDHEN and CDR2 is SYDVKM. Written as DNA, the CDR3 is TGTGCCAGCAGTGGGTCGGGAGCTGCCGGATACGAGCAGTACTTC. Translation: CASSGSGAAGYEQYF.

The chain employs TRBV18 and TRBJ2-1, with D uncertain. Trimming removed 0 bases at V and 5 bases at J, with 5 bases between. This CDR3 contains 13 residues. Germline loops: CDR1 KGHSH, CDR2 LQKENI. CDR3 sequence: CASSPPADNEQFF. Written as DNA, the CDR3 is TGTGCCAGCTCACCACCTGCGGACAATGAGCAGTTCTTC.

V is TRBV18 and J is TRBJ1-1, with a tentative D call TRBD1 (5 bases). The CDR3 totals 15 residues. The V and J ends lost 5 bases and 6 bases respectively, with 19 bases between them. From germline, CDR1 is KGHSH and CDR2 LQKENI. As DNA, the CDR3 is TGTGCCAGCTCATCCCCCAGGGTCGGAGGGGCTGAAGCTTTCTTT. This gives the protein CASSSPRVGGAEAFF.

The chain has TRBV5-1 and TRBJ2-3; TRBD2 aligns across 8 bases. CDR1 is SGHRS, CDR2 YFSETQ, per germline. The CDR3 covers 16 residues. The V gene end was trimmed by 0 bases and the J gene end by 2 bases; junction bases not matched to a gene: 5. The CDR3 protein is CASSLGLREATDTQYF. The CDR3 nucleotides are TGCGCCAGCAGCTTGGGCCTGCGGGAGGCCACAGATACGCAGTATTTT.

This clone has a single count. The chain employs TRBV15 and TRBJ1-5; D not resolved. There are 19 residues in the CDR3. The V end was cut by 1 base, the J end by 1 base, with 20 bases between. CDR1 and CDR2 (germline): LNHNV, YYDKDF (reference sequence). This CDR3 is CATSRGAKVSSGSNQPQHF. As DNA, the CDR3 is TGTGCCACCAGCAGAGGGGCTAAGGTTAGTTCGGGCAGCAATCAGCCCCAGCATTTT.

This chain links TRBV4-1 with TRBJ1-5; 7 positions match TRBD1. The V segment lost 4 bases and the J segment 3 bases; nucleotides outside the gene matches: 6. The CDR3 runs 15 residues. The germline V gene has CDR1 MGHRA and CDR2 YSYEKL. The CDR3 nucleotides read TGCGCCAGCAGCCCAGGGGGACAGTACAATCAGCCCCAGCATTTT. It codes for CASSPGGQYNQPQHF.

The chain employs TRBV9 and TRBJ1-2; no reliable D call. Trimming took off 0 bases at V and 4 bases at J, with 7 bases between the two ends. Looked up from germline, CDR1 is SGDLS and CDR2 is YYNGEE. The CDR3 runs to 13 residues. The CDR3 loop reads CASSVEPSYGYTF. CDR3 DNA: TGTGCCAGCAGCGTAGAGCCCAGCTATGGCTACACCTTC.